This T cell receptor (beta chain) was identified in a study of blood T cell repertoires in COVID-19. About the research overall: Material from acute and convalescent COVID-19 was sourced from the United States, Italy and Spain. From T cells, B-cell-depleted T cells, or PBMCs came the material, which was cDNA or gDNA.

The authors' processing: Amplification with reference gene primers provided the estimates of nucleated cell counts. Profiled with immunoSEQ multiplex PCR; TCRdb holds only in-frame clones, not every one. Clone size and the V and J calls come from that table; the DNA yielded D and trimming. This table holds around 260,000 clones, over 75% found once. V was clipped by 3 bases and J by 4 bases; unmatched bases: 8. CDR1 and CDR2 (germline): MNHNS, SASEGT. CDR3 length equals 15 residues. The sequenced sample consisted of peripheral blood. The TCR was taken from a human donor in a cohort sampled during active COVID-19. The chain combines TRBV6-1 with TRBJ1-2; 7 bases are a match to TRBD1. The CDR3, as DNA: TGTGCCAGCAGTGAGGCAGGGGGGAAGAGCTATGGCTACACCTTC. It encodes CASSEAGGKSYGYTF.